This T cell receptor beta chain was captured by sequencing in a study of cytomegalovirus exposure and HLA in healthy donors. Whole-study results and caveats: That first-cohort TCR clusters tended to co-occur in the roughly 110 validation repertoires was found in a later analysis. A list of 150 or so TCR beta chains associated with cytomegalovirus was given. While the bulk of TCR sequences proved rare, some public TCRs turned up in many donors.

As concerns this clone: What it binds is not known.

These donors were members of the approximately 110-subject validation cohort, a group separate from the roughly 670-subject first cohort. Some clones are missing from TCRdb's copy, which holds only in-frame ones; the method was immunoSEQ multiplex PCR. The sample contains approximately 110,000 clones, 88% of which appear only once. The sequenced sample consisted of PBMCs. This receptor was identified in a young woman in good health and CMV-seronegative.

In DNA, the CDR3 is TGTGCCAGCAGCTTGATTCGGGGCTACGAGCAGTACTTC. It specifies CASSLIRGYEQYF. V is TRBV5-6 and J is TRBJ2-7; D might be TRBD2 (5 bases). The CDR3 spans 13 residues. Germline CDR1 reads SGHDT; CDR2 reads YYEEEE. Trimming pared 1 base from V and 3 bases from J, leaving 8 bases between.